This TCR beta chain is from a study of identical twins. Through template switching, a universal primer site was introduced, and the cDNA contained unique molecular identifiers. TCRdb re-called the 5' RACE reads through MiXCR, storing one row per CDR3 protein. The data show about 690,000 distinct CDR3 sequences, with around 21% seen just once and around 4.5% held by the top ten. Findings and caveats of the study: Out-of-frame TCR alpha sharing in monozygotic twins exceeded recombination model predictions. Out-of-frame alpha sequences shared between twins exhibited an excess of low generation probability.

CDR3 size: 14 residues. With 4 bases removed from V and 6 bases from J, the gap between germline ends came to 17 bases. The germline V gene has CDR1 SGHDT and CDR2 YYEEEE. Comment on this clonotype: Its target is not known.

The same specimen was also included in a second study, on T cells expressing NK-cell markers.

The sequenced material came from PBMCs. The sequence came from a woman younger than 30 in good health. The chain employs TRBV5-6 and TRBJ2-7; D remains ambiguous. The CDR3 sequence is CASSTTPPRREQYF. In DNA, the CDR3 is TGTGCCAGCAGCACGACCCCCCCACGTCGCGAGCAGTACTTC. Full variable domain (outside the CDR3, taken from reference TRBV5-6 and TRBJ2-7): DAGVTQSPTHLIKTRGQQVTLRCSPKSGHDTVSWYQQALGQGPQFIFQYYEEEERQRGNFPDRFSGHQFPNYSSELNVNALLLGDSALYLCASSTTPPRREQYFGPGTRLTVT.